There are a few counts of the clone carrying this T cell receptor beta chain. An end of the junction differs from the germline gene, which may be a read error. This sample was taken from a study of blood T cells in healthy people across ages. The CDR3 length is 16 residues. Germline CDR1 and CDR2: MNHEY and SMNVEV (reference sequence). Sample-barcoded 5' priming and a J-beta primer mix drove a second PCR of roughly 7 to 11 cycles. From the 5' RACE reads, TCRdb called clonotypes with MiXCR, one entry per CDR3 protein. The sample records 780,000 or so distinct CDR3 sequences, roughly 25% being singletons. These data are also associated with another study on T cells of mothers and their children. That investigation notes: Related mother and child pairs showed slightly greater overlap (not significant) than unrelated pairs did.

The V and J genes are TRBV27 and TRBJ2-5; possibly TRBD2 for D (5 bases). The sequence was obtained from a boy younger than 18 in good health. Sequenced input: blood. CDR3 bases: TGTGCCAGCAACCCCCTCGGGGAAGATGCCTACAATGAGCGGTTCTTC. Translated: CASNPLGEDAYNERFF.